Following are 27 T cell receptor beta chains from one sample sequenced in a study of T cells expressing NK-cell markers (dated by TCRdb to 2020 to 2021). Library method: 5' RACE. The sequencer listed for this sample is Illumina HiSeq 2000. TCRdb reprocessed the reads, and each CDR3 protein sequence is entered once, without DNA. This sample's table contains roughly 380,000 distinct CDR3 sequences. The top ten clonotypes cover roughly 5.5% of the sample. Sequenced: blood T cells: a sorted CD56 or NKG2C T cell subset, CD4+ or CD8+ T cells, or bulk PBMC T cells (not recorded which). The receptors were gathered from a man aged 18-70 years in good health.

This sequence joins TRBV2 and TRBJ2-3; TCRdb names TRBD2, which stays unverified in the absence of DNA. This CDR3 has 15 amino acids. The germline CDR1 and CDR2 sequences are SNHLY and FYNNEI. CDR3 in amino acids: CASTRAGGNTDTQYF. The whole variable domain, filled in from reference TRBV2 and TRBJ2-3, reads EPEVTQTPSHQVTQMGQEVILRCVPISNHLYFYWYRQILGQKVEFLVSFYNNEISEKSEIFDDQFSVERPDGSNFTLKIRSTKLEDSAMYFCASTRAGGNTDTQYFGPGTRLTVL.

The chain joins TRBV12-3 or TRBV12-4 to TRBJ1-2; TCRdb's assignment of TRBD1 cannot be checked, as there is no DNA. CDR3 length: 15 residues. The CDR3 sequence is CASTHRDRESNGYTF.

The chain employs TRBV7-7 and TRBJ2-5; TCRdb gives TRBD2 as the D gene, but with no DNA this cannot be confirmed. The CDR3 length is 17 residues. Germline V gives CDR1 SSHAT, CDR2 FNYEAQ (reference sequence). CDR3 sequence: CASSLSGSGVRLETQYF.

CDR3 residues: CASSLVGVGSPLHF. The chain recombines TRBV5-1 with TRBJ1-6; the TRBD1 assignment by TCRdb is unverifiable without DNA. The CDR3 is made up of 14 amino acids. Germline V gene sequence: CDR1 SGHRS, CDR2 YFSETQ.

The CDR3 is CASSPTRLLEAFF. This chain uses TRBV7-9 with TRBJ1-1. Germline lookup yields CDR1 SEHNR and CDR2 FQNEAQ (reference sequence). This CDR3 is 13 amino acids long.

The V and J genes are TRBV20-1 and TRBJ2-5; TCRdb outputs TRBD1, but without DNA this stays unchecked. The CDR3 totals 13 residues. The V gene's germline CDR1 is DFQATT and CDR2 SNEGSKA (reference sequence). The CDR3 here is CSARQGASKTQYF.

This chain connects TRBV27 to TRBJ2-1; checking the TCRdb D call of TRBD1 is not possible without DNA. CDR1 and CDR2 from the germline V gene are MNHEY and SMNVEV (reference sequence). The length of the CDR3 is 14 residues. The CDR3 reads CASKRTGQGNEQFF.

The rearrangement links TRBV5-1 to TRBJ2-2; TCRdb outputs TRBD2, but without DNA this stays unchecked. Germline CDR1 and CDR2: SGHRS and YFSETQ. The CDR3 has 15 residues. CDR3 region: CASSNTAGTTGELFF.

V usage is TRBV14 and J usage is TRBJ2-3; TCRdb returns TRBD2, unconfirmable since there is no DNA. Germline assignment: CDR1 SGHDN and CDR2 FVKESK. This CDR3 spans 14 amino acids. CDR3 in amino acids: CASSRALWGDTQYF.

V usage is TRBV6-1 and J usage is TRBJ1-2. CDR3 size: 14 residues. Germline V gives CDR1 MNHNS, CDR2 SASEGT. The CDR3 region is CASEGSLTNYGYTF.

The V and J genes are TRBV6-1 and TRBJ2-3; TCRdb calls TRBD1, which cannot be checked without DNA. CDR3 length: 16 amino acids. CDR1 and CDR2 (germline): MNHNS, SASEGT. CDR3 sequence: CASSEPKGAGVDTQYF.

The CDR3 here is CASSQGTVSDTQYF. This chain connects TRBV3-1 to TRBJ2-3. Germline V gene sequence: CDR1 LGHDT, CDR2 YNNKEL (reference sequence). This CDR3 is built from 14 residues.

The chain carries TRBV24-1 and TRBJ1-2; with no DNA, the TCRdb D assignment of TRBD1 cannot be verified. The CDR3 covers 16 residues. The germline V gene encodes CDR1 KGHDR and CDR2 SFDVKD. The CDR3 sequence is CATSHTTRTGDFRYTF.

The genes are TRBV7-2 and TRBJ2-5; TCRdb calls TRBD1, which cannot be checked without DNA. CDR1 is SGHTA and CDR2 is FQGNSA in the germline V gene. The CDR3 runs to 11 residues. The CDR3 is CASSRRGDQYF. The entire variable domain, with the rest obtained from reference TRBV7-2 and TRBJ2-5, is as follows: GAGVSQSPSNKVTEKGKDVELRCDPISGHTALYWYRQSLGQGLEFLIYFQGNSAPDKSGLPSDRFSAERTGGSVSTLTIQRTQQEDSAVYLCASSRRGDQYFGPGTRLLVL.

The chain recombines TRBV6-1 with TRBJ2-1. Germline V CDR1 and CDR2: MNHNS, SASEGT. This CDR3 has 13 amino acids. Here the CDR3 reads CASRGFPHNEQFF.

This chain links TRBV2 with TRBJ2-3; TCRdb gives TRBD1 as the D gene, but with no DNA this cannot be confirmed. Germline CDR1 is SNHLY and CDR2 is FYNNEI. The length of the CDR3 is 15 residues. CDR3: CASRALGGLTDTQYF.

V gene TRBV6-1 combines with J gene TRBJ2-1; TCRdb indicates TRBD2, and absent DNA this call remains unverified. This CDR3 region has 14 residues. The germline V gene has CDR1 MNHNS and CDR2 SASEGT. This CDR3 reads CASSRLAGGPIQFF.

V and J are TRBV9 and TRBJ1-1; TCRdb gives TRBD1 as the D gene, but with no DNA this cannot be confirmed. The CDR3 has 15 residues. Germline CDR1 and CDR2: SGDLS and YYNGEE. CDR3 loop: CASARGRQLNTEAFF.

V gene TRBV18 combines with J gene TRBJ2-3; the TRBD1 assignment by TCRdb is unverifiable without DNA. The CDR3 extends over 17 amino acids. Germline V lookup: CDR1 KGHSH, CDR2 LQKENI. CDR3 loop: CASSPVGGPTSTDTQYF. The full variable domain, with the rest looked up from reference TRBV18 and TRBJ2-3, is NAGVMQNPRHLVRRRGQEARLRCSPMKGHSHVYWYRQLPEEGLKFMVYLQKENIIDESGMPKERFSAEFPKEGPSILRIQQVVRGDSAAYFCASSPVGGPTSTDTQYFGPGTRLTVL.

CDR3 sequence: CSAGTSGGNEWGTQYF. This chain uses TRBV29-1 with TRBJ2-5; no DNA is available, so the TRBD2 call from TCRdb remains unchecked. This CDR3 comprises 16 residues. The germline gives CDR1 SQVTM, CDR2 ANQGSEA.

The chain carries TRBV5-1 and TRBJ1-6; with no DNA, the TCRdb D assignment of TRBD1 cannot be verified. The length of the CDR3 is 15 residues. The germline gives CDR1 SGHRS, CDR2 YFSETQ. The CDR3 loop reads CASSPRGGLNSPLHF.

J is TRBJ2-5 and V is TRBV11-2. CDR3 length equals 14 residues. In germline, CDR1 is SGHAT, CDR2 FQNNGV. The chain's CDR3 is CASSLNSVAETQYF.

V is TRBV7-8 and J is TRBJ1-5. The CDR3 has 13 residues. Germline values: CDR1 SGHVS, CDR2 FQNEAQ. Here the CDR3 reads CASSSGTNQPQHF.

The chain links TRBV19 to TRBJ2-7; TCRdb calls TRBD1, which cannot be checked without DNA. From germline, CDR1 is LNHDA and CDR2 SQIVND (reference sequence). The CDR3 consists of 15 residues. CDR3: CASGSPTGKTYEQYF.

The rearrangement uses TRBV12-5 and TRBJ1-3. CDR1 LGHNT and CDR2 FRNRAP come from the germline V gene. The length of the CDR3 is 13 residues. The CDR3 is CASEKGSGNTIYF.

CDR3 sequence: CASMSFSEQYF. The chain employs TRBV27 and TRBJ2-7. The CDR3 is 11 residues long. Germline CDR1 reads MNHEY; CDR2 reads SMNVEV (reference sequence).

The J gene is TRBJ2-7, the V gene TRBV5-5; TCRdb lists TRBD1, though no DNA is available to test this call. The CDR3 loop spans 14 amino acids. Germline V CDR1 and CDR2: SGHKS, YYEKEE (reference sequence). CDR3 sequence: CASVSRTGVHEQYF.